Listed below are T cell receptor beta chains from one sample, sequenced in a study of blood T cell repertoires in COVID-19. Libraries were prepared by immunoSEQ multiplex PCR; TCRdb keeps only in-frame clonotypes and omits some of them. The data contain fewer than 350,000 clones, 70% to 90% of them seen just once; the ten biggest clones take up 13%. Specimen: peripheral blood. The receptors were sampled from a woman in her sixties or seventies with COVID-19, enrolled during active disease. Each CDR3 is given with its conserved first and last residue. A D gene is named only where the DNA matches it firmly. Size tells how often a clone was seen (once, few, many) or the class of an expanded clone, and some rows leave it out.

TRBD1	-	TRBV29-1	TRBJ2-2	TGCAGCGTTCCAGTGACAGGGAGCACCGGGGAGCTGTTTTTT	CSVPVTGSTGELFF
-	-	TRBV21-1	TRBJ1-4	TGTGCCAGCAGCAAAGCCCCTGGACTCACAACTAATGAAAAACTGTTTTTT	CASSKAPGLTTNEKLFF
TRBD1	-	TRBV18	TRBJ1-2	TGTGCCAGCTCACTCGCTCCTCCAGGACAGGGGAGCTATGGCTACACCTTC	CASSLAPPGQGSYGYTF
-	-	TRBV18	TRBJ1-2	TGTGCCAGCTCACCGGGCGACAGTTCTAACTATGGCTACACCTTC	CASSPGDSSNYGYTF
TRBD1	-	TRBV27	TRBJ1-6	TGTGCCAGCAGCTTACGCCAGGGACAGACCTATAATTCACCCCTCCACTTT	CASSLRQGQTYNSPLHF
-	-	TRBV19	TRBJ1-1	TGTGCCAGTAGTATAGGAACGGTTACGACTGAAGCTTTCTTT	CASSIGTVTTEAFF
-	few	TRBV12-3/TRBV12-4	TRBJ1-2	TGTGCCAGCAGCCGCGGACAAACCTATGGCTACACCTTC	CASSRGQTYGYTF
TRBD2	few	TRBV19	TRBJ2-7	TGTGCCAGTAGTATCTCCTTCGGACTAGTCGTCGACGAGCAGTACTTC	CASSISFGLVVDEQYF
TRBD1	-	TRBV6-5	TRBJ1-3	TGTGCCAGCTACAGGGGCTCTGGAAACACCATATATTTT	CASYRGSGNTIYF
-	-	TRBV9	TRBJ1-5	TGTGCCAGCAGCGATGGGAGTCAGCCCCAGCATTTT	CASSDGSQPQHF
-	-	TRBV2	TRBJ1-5	TGTGCCAGCGCTCAAGGGGGACGGAGTCAGCCCCAGCATTTT	CASAQGGRSQPQHF
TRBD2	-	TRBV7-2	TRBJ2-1	TGTGCCAGCAGCCCTCCTGGGCGGGGGGGCAGAGGTGAGCAGTTCTTC	CASSPPGRGGRGEQFF
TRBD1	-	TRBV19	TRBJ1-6	TGTGCCAGTAGTATTCAGGGGGCAACTGAAGATTATAATTCACCCCTCCACTTT	CASSIQGATEDYNSPLHF
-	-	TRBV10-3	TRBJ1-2	TGTGCCATCAGTGAGCAAGCCGTCGTCTATGGCTACACCTTC	CAISEQAVVYGYTF
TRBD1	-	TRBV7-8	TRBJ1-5	TGTGCCAGCAGCACGGCCTACAGGGGGAGGAACAATCAGCCCCAGCATTTT	CASSTAYRGRNNQPQHF
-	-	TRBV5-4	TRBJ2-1	TGTGCCAGCAGCTTGGATAGGGGGATGGTATACAATGAGCAGTTCTTC	CASSLDRGMVYNEQFF
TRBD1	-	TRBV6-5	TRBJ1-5	TGTGCCAGCAGGGCGGGACAGGGGAACAATCAGCCCCAGCATTTT	CASRAGQGNNQPQHF
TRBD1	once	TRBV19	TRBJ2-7	TGTGCCAGTAGTCGGGACAGGGACTACGAGCAGTACTTC	CASSRDRDYEQYF
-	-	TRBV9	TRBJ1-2	TGTGCCAGCAGCGTAAGCCGAATTCAGGGGAACTATGGCTACACCTTC	CASSVSRIQGNYGYTF
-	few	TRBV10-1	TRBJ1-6	TGCGCCAGCAGTGAGAGCCCGGGGGTTTCACCCCTCCACTTT	CASSESPGVSPLHF
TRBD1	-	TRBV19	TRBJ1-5	TGTGCCAGCGGGGACAGGGAGGTTCTTAGCAATCAGCCCCAGCATTTT	CASGDREVLSNQPQHF
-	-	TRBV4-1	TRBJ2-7	TGCGCCAGCAGCCAGGCCCCCAGGGGGAGGACCTACGAGCAGTACTTC	CASSQAPRGRTYEQYF
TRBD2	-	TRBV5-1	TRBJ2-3	TGCGCCAGCAGCTGGACTAGCGGGGGGCAAGGGGATACGCAGTATTTT	CASSWTSGGQGDTQYF
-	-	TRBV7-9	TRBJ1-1	TGTGCCAGCAGCCGCACCCGAGGACAGCAGAACACTGAAGCTTTCTTT	CASSRTRGQQNTEAFF
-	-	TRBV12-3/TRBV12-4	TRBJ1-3	TGTGCCAGCAGCCCTCAGGGCCAAAACACCATATATTTT	CASSPQGQNTIYF
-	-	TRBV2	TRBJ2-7	TGTGCCTACGGAGTAAACTCCTACGAGCAGTACTTC	CAYGVNSYEQYF
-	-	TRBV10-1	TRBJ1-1	TGCGCCAGCAAGCACAGCCGCGGGACTGAAGCTTTCTTT	CASKHSRGTEAFF
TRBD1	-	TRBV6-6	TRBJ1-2	TGTGCCAGCAGTCGACTCGGACAGGGTGGAGGCTACACCTTC	CASSRLGQGGGYTF
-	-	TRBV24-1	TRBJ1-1	TGTGCCACCAGTGATTTGCTATCTCCAGGGGTCACTGAAGCTTTCTTT	CATSDLLSPGVTEAFF
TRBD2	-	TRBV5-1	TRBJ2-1	TGCGCCAGCAGCCCCGGGCAGGGACTAGCGATCTACAATGAGCAGTTCTTC	CASSPGQGLAIYNEQFF
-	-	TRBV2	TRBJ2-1	TGTGCCAGCAGTGAAGGACTACGCCGAGAGCAGTTCTTC	CASSEGLRREQFF
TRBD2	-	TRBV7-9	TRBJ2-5	TGTGCCAGCAGCTTAGGAGCGGGGGGGCCCGGAGAGACCCAGTACTTC	CASSLGAGGPGETQYF
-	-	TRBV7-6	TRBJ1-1	TGTGCCAGCAGCTTCATTCTCCGGACAGAGTGGAACACTGAAGCTTTCTTT	CASSFILRTEWNTEAFF
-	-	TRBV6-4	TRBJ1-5	TGTGCCAGCAGTGCCGACTCAAATCAGCCCCAGCATTTT	CASSADSNQPQHF
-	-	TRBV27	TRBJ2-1	TGTGCCAGCAGCTTGTCGAGCGGGCAGACTTACAATGAGCAGTTCTTC	CASSLSSGQTYNEQFF
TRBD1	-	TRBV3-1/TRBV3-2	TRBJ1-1	TGTGCCAGCAGCAGACTCGGACAGGGGACTGAAGCTTTCTTT	CASSRLGQGTEAFF
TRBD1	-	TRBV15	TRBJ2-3	TGTGCCACCAGCAGAGATGCAGGGGGCGTGCGCACAGATACGCAGTATTTT	CATSRDAGGVRTDTQYF
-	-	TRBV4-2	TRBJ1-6	TGTGCCAGCAGCCAAGATATCGGTTCACCCCTCCACTTT	CASSQDIGSPLHF
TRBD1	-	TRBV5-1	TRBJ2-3	TGCGCCAGCAGCACACCGGGACAGGGGGCGTCAGATACGCAGTATTTT	CASSTPGQGASDTQYF
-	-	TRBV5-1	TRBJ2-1	TGCGCCAGCAGCTTGGCCGGGGCCTACAATGAGCAGTTCTTC	CASSLAGAYNEQFF
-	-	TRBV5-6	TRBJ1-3	TGTGCCAGCGGTCAAGGAGTAGGAAACACCATATATTTT	CASGQGVGNTIYF
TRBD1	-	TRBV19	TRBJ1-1	TGTGCCAGTAGTATTACGACAGGGGGCAAGAATACTGAAGCTTTCTTT	CASSITTGGKNTEAFF
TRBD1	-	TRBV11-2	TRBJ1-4	TGTGCCAGCAGCTCCCCGGACAGGGGGCCGAGTAATGAAAAACTGTTTTTT	CASSSPDRGPSNEKLFF
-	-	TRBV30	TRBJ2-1	TGTGCCTGGAGTACAGTACTAGGACGAAGCTCCTACAATGAGCAGTTCTTC	CAWSTVLGRSSYNEQFF
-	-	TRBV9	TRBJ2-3	TGTGCCAGCAGCGTAGCTTCGGGATTCCCTAGCACAGATACGCAGTATTTT	CASSVASGFPSTDTQYF
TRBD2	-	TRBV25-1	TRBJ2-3	TGTGCCAGCACCACTAGCGGGGGGAACAGAGATACGCAGTATTTT	CASTTSGGNRDTQYF
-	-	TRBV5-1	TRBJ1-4	TGCGCCAGCAGCCCCGAGCGACTGGATGAAAAACTGTTTTTT	CASSPERLDEKLFF
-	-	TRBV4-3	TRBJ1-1	TGCGCCAGCAGCCAATCACCGGAGCGCCTTAACACTGAAGCTTTCTTT	CASSQSPERLNTEAFF
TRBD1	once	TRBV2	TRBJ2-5	TGTGCCAGCAGGCTTGAGGACAGGCTGGAGACCCAGTACTTC	CASRLEDRLETQYF
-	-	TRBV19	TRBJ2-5	TGTGCCAGTAGTATCGGAGGCTTGGGCTCCGAGACCCAGTACTTC	CASSIGGLGSETQYF
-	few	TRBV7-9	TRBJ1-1	TGTGCCAGCAGCTTGGACACAGGGATGAGGGCTTTCTTT	CASSLDTGMRAFF
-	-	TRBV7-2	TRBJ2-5	TGTGCCAGCAGCGTCGGACAACTCCAAGAGACCCAGTACTTC	CASSVGQLQETQYF
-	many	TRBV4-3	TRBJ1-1	TGCGCCAGCAGCCAAGAACGGTCTGCCATGAACACTGAAGCTTTCTTT	CASSQERSAMNTEAFF
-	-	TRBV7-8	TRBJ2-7	TGTGCCAGCAGCCAGGGAGTCTACGAGCAGTACTTC	CASSQGVYEQYF
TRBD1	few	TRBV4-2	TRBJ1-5	TGTGCCAGCAGCGGAGGGACAGGGGATCAGCCCCAGCATTTT	CASSGGTGDQPQHF
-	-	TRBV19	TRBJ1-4	TGTGCCAGTAGCCCCGGACAAACAACTAATGAAAAACTGTTTTTT	CASSPGQTTNEKLFF
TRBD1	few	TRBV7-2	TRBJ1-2	TGTGCCAGCAGCTTAGCAAGCACAGGGGGCTACTATGGCTACACCTTC	CASSLASTGGYYGYTF